These 30 T cell receptor beta chains share one sample of origin, sequenced in a study of OX40 agonist ivuxolimab in advanced cancers. TCRdb's copy holds only in-frame clones and misses some; the assay was immunoSEQ multiplex PCR. In the table there are around 11,000 clones, about two thirds of which are singletons. Sequenced material: CD4+ or CD8+ T cells sorted from blood, taken in a trial of the OX40 agonist ivuxolimab. Source of these receptors: an adult with an advanced solid tumor such as melanoma, head and neck, liver or kidney cancer.

The rearrangement uses TRBV27 and TRBJ1-1; 7 bases fit TRBD1. Per germline, CDR1 MNHEY and CDR2 SMNVEV (reference sequence). J lost 6 bases, V lost 4 bases, and 23 bases had no gene match. The CDR3 spans 19 residues. CDR3 sequence: CASSSTTYPSHRGLAEAFF. The CDR3 DNA follows: TGTGCCAGCAGTTCAACTACCTACCCGTCCCACAGGGGACTGGCTGAAGCTTTCTTT.

V is TRBV4-3 and J is TRBJ2-6, with a tentative D call TRBD1 (5 bases). Per germline, CDR1 LGHNA and CDR2 YSLEER. This CDR3 region has 16 residues. Trimming cost V 2 bases and J 0 bases, with 8 bases left between them. The CDR3 protein is CASSQKTGSGANVLTF. CDR3 in DNA: TGCGCCAGCAGCCAAAAAACAGGCTCTGGGGCCAACGTCCTGACTTTC.

This clone was detected only a few times. The CDR3 is CASSLGTREQYF. The DNA for the CDR3 is TGTGCCAGCAGTCTCGGGACTCGTGAGCAGTACTTC. This rearrangement joins TRBV6-5 to TRBJ2-7, with D possibly TRBD2 on 6 matching bases. V was clipped by 5 bases and J by 7 bases, with 12 bases between them. CDR1 MNHEY and CDR2 SVGAGI come from the germline V gene. The CDR3 contains 12 residues.

This clone was seen only once. The CDR3 protein is CATSRVPGPGSPLHF. In DNA, the CDR3 is TGTGCCACCAGCAGAGTGCCGGGACCGGGTTCACCCCTCCACTTT. The V gene is TRBV15, the J gene TRBJ1-6; D perhaps matches TRBD1 (5 bases). Germline-derived CDR1 and CDR2 are LNHNV and YYDKDF (reference sequence). V dropped 1 base and J dropped 9 bases, with 13 bases sitting between them. This CDR3 is 15 amino acids long.

This chain connects TRBV28 to TRBJ2-2; 11 bases match TRBD2. Germline V lookup: CDR1 MDHEN, CDR2 SYDVKM. The ends lost 3 bases at V and 1 base at J; junction bases unmatched: 4. The CDR3 loop spans 17 amino acids. The CDR3, as DNA: TGTGCCAGCAGTTTCTCACTAGCGGGAGAGAACACCGGGGAGCTGTTTTTT. It translates to CASSFSLAGENTGELFF. Together with reference TRBV28 and TRBJ2-2, the CDR3 gives the full variable domain: DVKVTQSSRYLVKRTGEKVFLECVQDMDHENMFWYRQDPGLGLRLIYFSYDVKMKEKGDIPEGYSVSREKKERFSLILESASTNQTSMYLCASSFSLAGENTGELFFGEGSRLTVL.

J is TRBJ1-1 and V is TRBV5-6, with no clear D. V dropped 5 bases and J dropped 4 bases, with 15 bases sitting between them. Per the germline V gene, CDR1 is SGHDT and CDR2 is YYEEEE. The CDR3 is made up of 14 amino acids. The chain's CDR3 is CASSSTRRSTEAFF. CDR3 nucleotides: TGTGCCAGCAGTTCAACCCGACGGAGCACTGAAGCTTTCTTT.

This clone ranks as large (0.1 to 1%). This chain connects TRBV6-5 to TRBJ1-1, with 7 bases that match TRBD1. Germline CDR1 MNHEY, CDR2 SVGAGI. The CDR3 is 14 residues long. V shed 6 bases and J 7 bases; nucleotides not matched to a gene: 11. Written as DNA, the CDR3 is TGTGCCAGCAGCCCGACAGGGAATGAAGATGAAGCTTTCTTT. This encodes CASSPTGNEDEAFF.

This clone was found a few times. This chain connects TRBV5-4 to TRBJ2-7, with D perhaps matching TRBD1 or TRBD2 (5 bases each). V lost 1 base to trimming and J lost 3 bases, with 14 bases between them. There are 15 residues in the CDR3. Germline CDR1 and CDR2: SGHNT and YYREEE (reference sequence). In DNA, the CDR3 is TGTGCCAGCAGCTTGATGGTTTTTGGGGGCTACGAGCAGTACTTC. Amino acid sequence: CASSLMVFGGYEQYF. The full variable domain, rest sourced from reference TRBV5-4 and TRBJ2-7, is ETGVTQSPTHLIKTRGQQVTLRCSSQSGHNTVSWYQQALGQGPQFIFQYYREEENGRGNFPPRFSGLQFPNYSSELNVNALELDDSALYLCASSLMVFGGYEQYFGPGTRLTVT.

This clone appeared a few times. V is TRBV21-1 and J is TRBJ1-5; the listed D gene, TRBD1, was not tested against the DNA. TRBV21-1 is labeled a pseudogene. The CDR3 has 13 residues. The CDR3 spells CARGTVSNQPQHF. The CDR3 bases are TGTGCCCGCGGGACAGTTAGCAATCAGCCCCAGCATTTT.

V and J are TRBV7-9 and TRBJ1-1; weak D call: TRBD1 (6 bases). The V gene's germline CDR1 is SEHNR and CDR2 FQNEAQ (reference sequence). The CDR3 covers 14 residues. Trimming removed 1 base from V and 1 base from J, with 7 bases in between. The CDR3 spells CASSLGQANTEAFF. Here the CDR3 DNA reads TGTGCCAGCAGCTTAGGACAGGCGAACACTGAAGCTTTCTTT. Supplemented by reference TRBV7-9 and TRBJ1-1, the full variable domain reads DTGVSQNPRHKITKRGQNVTFRCDPISEHNRLYWYRQTLGQGPEFLTYFQNEAQLEKSRLLSDRFSAERPKGSFSTLEIQRTEQGDSAMYLCASSLGQANTEAFFGQGTRLTVV.

The chain recombines TRBV4-1 with TRBJ2-7, with 12 bases lining up with TRBD2. Germline V gene data show CDR1 as MGHRA and CDR2 as YSYEKL. V was clipped by 5 bases and J by 2 bases; unmatched bases: 4. The CDR3 loop spans 15 amino acids. The CDR3 DNA sequence: TGCGCCAGCAGCAAACGACTAGCGGGGGCCTACGAGCAGTACTTC. This sequence encodes CASSKRLAGAYEQYF.

The chain couples TRBV27 to TRBJ2-3; D is undetermined. CDR3 length: 13 amino acids. CDR1 MNHEY and CDR2 SMNVEV come from the germline V gene (reference sequence). The ends were cut back, 6 bases at V and 3 bases at J, with 10 bases in the middle. CDR3 in amino acids: CASSPSVTDTQYF. CDR3 nucleotide sequence: TGTGCCAGCAGCCCAAGCGTTACAGATACGCAGTATTTT.

CDR3: CASYPGTGAYNEQFF. In DNA, the CDR3 is TGTGCCAGTTACCCCGGGACAGGGGCCTACAATGAGCAGTTCTTC. The chain uses TRBV9 and TRBJ2-1, with 10 bases identical to TRBD1. Germline assignment: CDR1 SGDLS and CDR2 YYNGEE. V gave up 8 bases and J gave up 2 bases; unmatched junction bases: 7. The CDR3 extends over 15 amino acids.

This sequence joins TRBV29-1 and TRBJ1-2; 11 bases map to TRBD1. The germline gives CDR1 SQVTM, CDR2 ANQGSEA. V trimming: 5 bases; J trimming: 1 base; junction bases outside the gene matches: 9. This CDR3 region has 16 residues. The CDR3, as DNA: TGCAGCGTTACGGGGACAGGGGGAGGGAGTAACTATGGCTACACCTTC. Translated, it gives CSVTGTGGGSNYGYTF.

This clone was detected only once. The chain couples TRBV7-3 to TRBJ2-6, with no clear D. The CDR3 is 17 residues long. Germline CDR1 reads SGHTA; CDR2 reads FQGTGA. V gave up 4 bases and J gave up 0 bases, with 13 bases separating them. This chain's CDR3 is CASSSGRTGSGANVLTF. The DNA of the CDR3 is TGTGCCAGCAGCTCCGGGCGGACCGGCTCTGGGGCCAACGTCCTGACTTTC.

For this clone: It is likely a read error: a sequence one base away is far more abundant. The chain couples TRBV5-6 to TRBJ2-5; 10 bases line up with TRBD1. Germline CDR1 reads SGHDT; CDR2 reads YYEEEE. The CDR3 runs 15 residues. The V gene end was trimmed by 4 bases and the J gene end by 4 bases; junction bases not matched to a gene: 7. CDR3 coding DNA: TGTGCCAGCAGCCCCGACAGGGGGCAGGGAGAGACCCAGTACTTC. This gives the protein CASSPDRGQGETQYF.

The chain has TRBV6-1 and TRBJ2-1; D remains ambiguous. Deletions cut 1 base from V and 4 bases from J, with 11 bases between. From germline, CDR1 is MNHNS and CDR2 SASEGT. This CDR3 is built from 15 residues. The CDR3 is CASSEGLTVYNEQFF. DNA for the CDR3: TGTGCCAGCAGTGAAGGGCTGACTGTATACAATGAGCAGTTCTTC.

This rearrangement joins TRBV7-9 to TRBJ1-1, with 8 bases aligning to TRBD1. The trim removed 8 bases at V and 4 bases at J, leaving 6 bases unmatched. Germline values: CDR1 SEHNR, CDR2 FQNEAQ (reference sequence). CDR3 length: 13 amino acids. CDR3 amino acids: CASLQGAATEAFF. The CDR3 DNA reads as TGTGCCAGCCTGCAGGGGGCGGCCACTGAAGCTTTCTTT.

This rearrangement joins TRBV15 to TRBJ2-2; perhaps TRBD2 as D (5 bases). Looked up from germline, CDR1 is LNHNV and CDR2 is YYDKDF (reference sequence). The CDR3 length is 13 residues. The V end was cut by 1 base, the J end by 7 bases, with 7 bases between. The chain's CDR3 is CATSRAGNGELFF. CDR3 DNA: TGTGCCACCAGCAGAGCGGGGAACGGGGAGCTGTTTTTT.

The V call is TRBV7-9, the J call TRBJ2-7, with a possible D match to TRBD2 (5 bases). The CDR3 has 12 residues. The V and J ends lost 5 bases and 1 base respectively, with 6 bases between them. Germline lookup yields CDR1 SEHNR and CDR2 FQNEAQ (reference sequence). The CDR3 sequence: CASSRESYEQYF. CDR3 DNA: TGTGCCAGCAGCCGGGAATCCTACGAGCAGTACTTC.

J is TRBJ2-3 and V is TRBV9, with D maybe TRBD2 (5 bases). Germline CDR1 is SGDLS and CDR2 is YYNGEE. Trimming pared 0 bases from V and 14 bases from J, leaving 16 bases between. The CDR3 runs 13 residues. Here the CDR3 DNA reads TGTGCCAGCAGCGTAGAGTCTAGCCCAAGGCGGTATTTT. Translating gives CASSVESSPRRYF.

The V call is TRBV4-1, the J call TRBJ1-5; D unresolved. Trimming cost V 4 bases and J 3 bases, with 16 bases left between them. Germline assignment: CDR1 MGHRA and CDR2 YSYEKL. The CDR3 sequence is 16 residues long. The CDR3 region is CASSLSKGSLNQPQHF. DNA for the CDR3: TGCGCCAGCAGCCTTAGCAAAGGGAGCCTCAATCAGCCCCAGCATTTT.

This clone was seen more than once but under ten times. The rearrangement joins TRBV30 to TRBJ1-5, with D unclear. Germline V gene sequence: CDR1 GTSNPN, CDR2 SVGIG (reference sequence). The V end lost 2 bases, the J end lost 10 bases, and 15 bases lay between the germline ends. The CDR3 has 13 residues. Here the CDR3 reads CAWSSSSVDPQHF. The CDR3 DNA reads TGTGCCTGGAGTTCTAGCAGTGTCGATCCCCAGCATTTT.

The J gene is TRBJ1-3, the V gene TRBV19, with a tentative D call TRBD1 (5 bases). Germline V gene data show CDR1 as LNHDA and CDR2 as SQIVND (reference sequence). Trimming left V 4 bases short and J 3 bases short, with 16 bases between. The CDR3 length is 16 residues. CDR3 DNA: TGTGCCAGTAGTACAGCCCCAGGGTTTGTTGGAAACACCATATATTTT. This translates into CASSTAPGFVGNTIYF.

This chain uses TRBV7-3 with TRBJ2-1, with 8 bases identical to TRBD1. The CDR3 has 16 amino acids. Losses at the gene ends were 5 bases for V and 6 bases for J; bases not matched to a gene: 12. Germline CDR1 SGHTA, CDR2 FQGTGA. CDR3 sequence reads: CASSTLGQAPFNEQFF. The CDR3 region has the DNA TGTGCCAGCAGCACCTTGGGACAGGCCCCCTTCAATGAGCAGTTCTTC.

The V gene is TRBV5-6, the J gene TRBJ1-2; D perhaps matches TRBD1 (5 bases). CDR3 length: 17 amino acids. The germline V gene encodes CDR1 SGHDT and CDR2 YYEEEE. Trimming removed 2 bases at V and 8 bases at J, with 25 bases between. Here the CDR3 DNA reads TGTGCCAGCAGCTTCTGGGGCGCGGGGGAATTATCTATGGGCTACACCTTC. As protein: CASSFWGAGELSMGYTF.

The J gene is TRBJ1-4, the V gene TRBV6-5, with D unclear. Germline CDR1 and CDR2: MNHEY and SVGAGI. The CDR3 runs 15 residues. The V gene lost 2 bases and the J gene lost 7 bases, with 14 bases spanning the gap. The CDR3 nucleotides read TGTGCCAGCAGTTACCTCAGCGGCGAAAGTGAAAAACTGTTTTTT. The encoded protein is CASSYLSGESEKLFF.

The sample holds one count of this clone. The rearrangement joins TRBV9 to TRBJ2-1, with 7 bases matching TRBD2. CDR1 is SGDLS, CDR2 YYNGEE, per germline. The junction had 4 bases not matched to a gene; V was cut back by 1 base and J by 0 bases. This CDR3 spans 16 amino acids. The CDR3 nucleotides read TGTGCCAGCAGCGTAAGTCGGGAGGACTCCTACAATGAGCAGTTCTTC. Its translation: CASSVSREDSYNEQFF.

The rearrangement uses TRBV11-3 and TRBJ2-1; D is possibly TRBD1 or TRBD2 (7 bases each). The V end was cut by 0 bases, the J end by 3 bases, with 15 bases between. Germline CDR1 reads SGHNT; CDR2 reads YENEEA. The CDR3 consists of 17 residues. The CDR3 region has the DNA TGTGCCAGCAGCTTAGAGAGCCAGGGGGGGATCTACAATGAGCAGTTCTTC. It yields the protein CASSLESQGGIYNEQFF. Filled out from reference TRBV11-3 and TRBJ2-1, the complete variable domain reads EAGVVQSPRYKIIEKKQPVAFWCNPISGHNTLYWYLQNLGQGPELLIRYENEEAVDDSQLPKDRFSAERLKGVDSTLKIQPAELGDSAVYLCASSLESQGGIYNEQFFGPGTRLTVL.

The rearrangement uses TRBV7-2 and TRBJ2-1, with TRBD2 matching over 8 bases. The trim removed 5 bases at V and 6 bases at J, leaving 3 bases unmatched. The CDR3 consists of 13 residues. Germline CDR1 SGHTA, CDR2 FQGNSA. The CDR3 nucleotides are TGTGCCAGCAGCGACGGGACTAGCAATGAGCAGTTCTTC. The encoded protein is CASSDGTSNEQFF.